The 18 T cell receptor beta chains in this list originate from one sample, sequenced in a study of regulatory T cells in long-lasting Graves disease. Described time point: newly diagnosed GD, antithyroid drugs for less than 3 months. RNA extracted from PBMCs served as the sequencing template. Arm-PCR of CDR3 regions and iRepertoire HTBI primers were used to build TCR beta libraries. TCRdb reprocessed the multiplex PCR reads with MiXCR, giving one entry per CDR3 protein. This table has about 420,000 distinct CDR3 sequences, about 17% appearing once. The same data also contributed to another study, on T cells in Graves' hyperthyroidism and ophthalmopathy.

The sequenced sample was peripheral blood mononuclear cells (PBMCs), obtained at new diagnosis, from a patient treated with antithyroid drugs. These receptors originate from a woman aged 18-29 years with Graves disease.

The CDR3 sequence: CASSLGATGGQPQHF. CDR3 sequence (DNA): TGTGCCAGCAGTTTAGGTGCGACTGGGGGTCAGCCCCAGCATTTT. The rearrangement links TRBV28 to TRBJ1-5; D perhaps matches TRBD1 (5 bases). V lost 2 bases and J lost 6, with 14 bases in between. From germline, CDR1 is MDHEN and CDR2 SYDVKM. The CDR3 is 15 amino acids.

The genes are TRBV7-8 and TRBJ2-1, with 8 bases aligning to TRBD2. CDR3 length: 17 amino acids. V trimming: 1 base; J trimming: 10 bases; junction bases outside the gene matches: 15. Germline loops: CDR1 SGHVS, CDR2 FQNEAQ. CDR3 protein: CASSLVAGTRTPNEQFF. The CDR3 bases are TGTGCCAGCAGCTTAGTGGCCGGGACTAGAACCCCCAACGAGCAGTTCTTC.

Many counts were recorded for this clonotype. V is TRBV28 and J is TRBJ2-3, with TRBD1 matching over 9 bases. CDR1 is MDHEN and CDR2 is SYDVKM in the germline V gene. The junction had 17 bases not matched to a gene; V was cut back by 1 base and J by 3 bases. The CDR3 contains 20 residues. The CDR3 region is CASSLFRGGGGTGSTDTQYF. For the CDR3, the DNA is TGTGCCAGCAGTTTATTTAGGGGAGGTGGGGGGACAGGGAGTACAGATACGCAGTATTTT.

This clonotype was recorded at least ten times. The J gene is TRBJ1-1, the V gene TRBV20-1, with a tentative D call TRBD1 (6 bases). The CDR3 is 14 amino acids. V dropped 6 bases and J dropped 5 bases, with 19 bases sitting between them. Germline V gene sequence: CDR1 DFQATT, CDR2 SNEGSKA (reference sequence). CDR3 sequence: CSAQDGGLRTEAFF. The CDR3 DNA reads TGCAGTGCCCAAGACGGGGGCCTCAGGACTGAAGCTTTCTTT.

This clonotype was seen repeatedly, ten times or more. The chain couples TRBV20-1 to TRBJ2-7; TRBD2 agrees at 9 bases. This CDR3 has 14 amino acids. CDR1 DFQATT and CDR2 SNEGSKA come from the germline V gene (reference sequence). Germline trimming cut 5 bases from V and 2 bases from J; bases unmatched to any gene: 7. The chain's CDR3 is CSAVLSGRTYEQYF. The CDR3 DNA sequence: TGCAGTGCTGTTCTTAGCGGGAGAACCTACGAGCAGTACTTC.

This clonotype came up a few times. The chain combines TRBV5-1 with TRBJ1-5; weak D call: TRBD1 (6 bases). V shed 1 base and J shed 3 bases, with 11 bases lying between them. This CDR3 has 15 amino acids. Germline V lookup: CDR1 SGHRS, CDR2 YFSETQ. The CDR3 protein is CASSLSAGDNQPQHF. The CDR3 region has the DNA TGCGCCAGCAGCTTGAGCGCAGGGGACAATCAGCCCCAGCATTTT.

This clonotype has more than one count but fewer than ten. The DNA of the CDR3 is TGTGCCAGCAGCTTAGTTAGCGAATACGAGCAGTACTTC. Protein sequence: CASSLVSEYEQYF. J is TRBJ2-3 and V is TRBV7-2, with D possibly matching TRBD2 (5 bases). TRBJ2-7 explains the end of the DNA better; the J call may be wrong. The CDR3 is 13 amino acids. Germline V gives CDR1 SGHTA, CDR2 FQGNSA.

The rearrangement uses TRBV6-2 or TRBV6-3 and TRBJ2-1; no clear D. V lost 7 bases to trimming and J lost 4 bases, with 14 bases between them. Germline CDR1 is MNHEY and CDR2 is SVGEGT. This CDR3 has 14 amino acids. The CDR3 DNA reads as TGTGCCAGCATGAGGCAGGAGTGGTACAATGAGCAGTTCTTC. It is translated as CASMRQEWYNEQFF.

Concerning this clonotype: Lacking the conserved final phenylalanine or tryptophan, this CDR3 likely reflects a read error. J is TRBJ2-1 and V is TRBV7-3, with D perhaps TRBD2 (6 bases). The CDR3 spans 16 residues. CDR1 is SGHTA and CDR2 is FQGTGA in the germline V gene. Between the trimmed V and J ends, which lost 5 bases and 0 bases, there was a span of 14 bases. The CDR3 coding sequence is TGTGCCAGCAGCCCAACCCCCGGGGGCTCCTACAATGAGCAGTTCCTC. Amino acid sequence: CASSPTPGGSYNEQFL.

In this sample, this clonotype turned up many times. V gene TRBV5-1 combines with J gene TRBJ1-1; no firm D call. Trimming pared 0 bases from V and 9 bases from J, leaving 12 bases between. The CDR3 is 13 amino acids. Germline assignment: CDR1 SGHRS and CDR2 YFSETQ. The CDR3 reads CASSLAGGPKAFF. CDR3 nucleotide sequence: TGCGCCAGCAGCTTGGCGGGCGGCCCCAAAGCTTTCTTT.

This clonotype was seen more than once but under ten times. CDR3 sequence reads: CASSPAGDRSYNEQFF. The CDR3 DNA is TGCGCCAGCAGCCCGGCAGGGGATAGATCCTACAATGAGCAGTTCTTC. The chain uses TRBV4-1 and TRBJ2-1; possibly TRBD1 for D (6 bases). Germline values: CDR1 MGHRA, CDR2 YSYEKL. This CDR3 has 16 amino acids. V dropped 4 bases and J dropped 1 base, with 14 bases sitting between them.

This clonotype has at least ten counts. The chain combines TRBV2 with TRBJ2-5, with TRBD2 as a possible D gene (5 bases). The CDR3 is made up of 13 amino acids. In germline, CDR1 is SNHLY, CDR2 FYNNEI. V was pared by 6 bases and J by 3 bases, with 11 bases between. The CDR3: CASRLDRKETQYF. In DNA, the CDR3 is TGTGCCAGCAGACTAGACCGCAAAGAGACCCAGTACTTC.

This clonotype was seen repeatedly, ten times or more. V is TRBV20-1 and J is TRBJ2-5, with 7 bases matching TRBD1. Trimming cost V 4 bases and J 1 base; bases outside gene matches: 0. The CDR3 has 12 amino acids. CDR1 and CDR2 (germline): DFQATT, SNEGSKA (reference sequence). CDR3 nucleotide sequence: TGCAGTGCTAACAGGGGCCAAGAGACCCAGTACTTC. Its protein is CSANRGQETQYF.

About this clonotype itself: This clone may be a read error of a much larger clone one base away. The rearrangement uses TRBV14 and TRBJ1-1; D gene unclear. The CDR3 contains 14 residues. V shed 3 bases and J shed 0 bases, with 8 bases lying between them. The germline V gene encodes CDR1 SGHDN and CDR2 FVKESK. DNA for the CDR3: TGTGCCAGCAGCCAGGTCAGGATGAACACTGAAGCTTTCTTT. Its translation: CASSQVRMNTEAFF.

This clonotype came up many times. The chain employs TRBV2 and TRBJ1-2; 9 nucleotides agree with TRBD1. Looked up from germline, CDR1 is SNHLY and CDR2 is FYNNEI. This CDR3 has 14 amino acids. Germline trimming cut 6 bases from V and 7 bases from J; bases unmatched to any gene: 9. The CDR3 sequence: CASSAGQGTSGYTF. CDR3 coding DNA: TGTGCCAGCAGCGCAGGACAGGGGACGAGTGGCTACACCTTC. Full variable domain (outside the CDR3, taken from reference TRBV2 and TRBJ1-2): EPEVTQTPSHQVTQMGQEVILRCVPISNHLYFYWYRQILGQKVEFLVSFYNNEISEKSEIFDDQFSVERPDGSNFTLKIRSTKLEDSAMYFCASSAGQGTSGYTFGSGTRLTVV.

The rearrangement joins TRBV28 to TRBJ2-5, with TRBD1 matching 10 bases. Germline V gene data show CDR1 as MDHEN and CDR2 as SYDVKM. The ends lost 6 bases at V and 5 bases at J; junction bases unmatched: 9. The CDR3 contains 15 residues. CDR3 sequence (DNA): TGTGCCAGCAGCCCATCGACAGGGGGCATGGAGACCCAGTACTTC. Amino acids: CASSPSTGGMETQYF.

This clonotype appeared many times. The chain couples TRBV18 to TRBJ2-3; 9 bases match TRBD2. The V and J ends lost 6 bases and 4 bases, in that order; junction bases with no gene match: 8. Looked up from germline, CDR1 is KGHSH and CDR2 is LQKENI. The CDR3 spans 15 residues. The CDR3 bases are TGTGCCAGCTCCCGGGGTAGCGGGAGTCCAGATACGCAGTATTTT. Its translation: CASSRGSGSPDTQYF.

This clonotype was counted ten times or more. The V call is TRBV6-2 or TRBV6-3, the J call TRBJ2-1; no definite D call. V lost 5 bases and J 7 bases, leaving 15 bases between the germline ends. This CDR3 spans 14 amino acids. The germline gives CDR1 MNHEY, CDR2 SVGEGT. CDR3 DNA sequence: TGTGCCAGCAGTGGTGACTCCCTCGGGAATGAGCAGTTCTTC. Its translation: CASSGDSLGNEQFF.